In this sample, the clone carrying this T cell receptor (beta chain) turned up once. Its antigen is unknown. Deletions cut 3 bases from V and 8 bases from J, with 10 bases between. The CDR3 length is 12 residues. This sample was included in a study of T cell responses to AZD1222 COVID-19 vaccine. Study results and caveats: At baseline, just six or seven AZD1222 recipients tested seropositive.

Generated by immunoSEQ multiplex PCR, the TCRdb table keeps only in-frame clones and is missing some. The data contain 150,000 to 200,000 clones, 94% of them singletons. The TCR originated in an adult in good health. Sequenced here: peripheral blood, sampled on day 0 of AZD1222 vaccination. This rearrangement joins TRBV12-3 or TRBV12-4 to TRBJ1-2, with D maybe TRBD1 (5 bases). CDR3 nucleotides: TGTGCCAGCAGTTTTGGGACCGCCGGCTACACCTTC. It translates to CASSFGTAGYTF.